This T cell receptor (beta chain) was observed in a study of blood T cell repertoires in COVID-19. As for the study in general: COVID-19 samples from acute and convalescent phases originated in the United States, Italy and Spain. Sample material is recorded as cDNA or gDNA derived from T cells, B-cell-depleted T cells, or PBMCs.

Deletions cut 3 bases from V and 1 base from J, with 4 bases between. Per the germline V gene, CDR1 is SGHNT and CDR2 is YYREEE (reference sequence). The CDR3 sequence is 13 residues long. In the study's own analysis: Quantification of nucleated cells was approximated via reference gene primer amplification. Libraries were prepared by immunoSEQ multiplex PCR; TCRdb keeps only in-frame clonotypes and omits some of them. V and J calls and clone size are those listed in that table; D and trimming were worked out from the DNA. The table lists approximately 150,000 clones, approximately 90% of them singletons, with about 4.9% in the top ten.

The sample taken for sequencing was peripheral blood. This TCR derives from a man between 18 and 29 years old with COVID-19, enrolled during active disease. V and J are TRBV5-4 and TRBJ2-2; D is unclear. Here the CDR3 reads CASSSGNTGELFF. CDR3 bases: TGTGCCAGCAGCTCCGGGAACACCGGGGAGCTGTTTTTT.